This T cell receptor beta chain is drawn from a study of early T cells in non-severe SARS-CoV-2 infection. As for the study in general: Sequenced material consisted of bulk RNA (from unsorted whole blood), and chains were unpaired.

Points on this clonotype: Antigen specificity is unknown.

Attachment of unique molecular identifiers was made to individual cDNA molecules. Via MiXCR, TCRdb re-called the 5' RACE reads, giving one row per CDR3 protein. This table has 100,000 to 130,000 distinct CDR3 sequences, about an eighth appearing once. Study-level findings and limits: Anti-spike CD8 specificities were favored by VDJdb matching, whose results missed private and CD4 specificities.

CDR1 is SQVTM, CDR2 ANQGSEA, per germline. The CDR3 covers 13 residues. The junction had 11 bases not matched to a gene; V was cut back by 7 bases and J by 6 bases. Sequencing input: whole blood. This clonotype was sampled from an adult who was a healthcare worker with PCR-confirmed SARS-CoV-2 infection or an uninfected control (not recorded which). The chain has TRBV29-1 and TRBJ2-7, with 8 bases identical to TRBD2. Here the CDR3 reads CSARSGGPTEQYF. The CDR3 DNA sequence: TGCAGCGCTCGGAGCGGGGGCCCCACCGAGCAGTACTTC.